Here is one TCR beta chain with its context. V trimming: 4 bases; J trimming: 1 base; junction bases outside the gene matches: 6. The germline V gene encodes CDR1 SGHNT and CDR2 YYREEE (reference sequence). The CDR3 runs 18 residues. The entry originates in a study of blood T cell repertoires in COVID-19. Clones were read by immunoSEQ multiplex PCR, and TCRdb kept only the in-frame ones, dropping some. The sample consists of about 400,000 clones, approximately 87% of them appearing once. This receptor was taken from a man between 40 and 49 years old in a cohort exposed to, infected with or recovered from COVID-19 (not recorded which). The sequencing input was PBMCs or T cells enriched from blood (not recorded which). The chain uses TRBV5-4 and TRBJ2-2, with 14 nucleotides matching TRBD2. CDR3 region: CASSRGLAGDRNTGELFF. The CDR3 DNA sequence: TGTGCCAGCAGCCGGGGACTAGCGGGGGATAGGAACACCGGGGAGCTGTTTTTT. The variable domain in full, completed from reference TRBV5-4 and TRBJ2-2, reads ETGVTQSPTHLIKTRGQQVTLRCSSQSGHNTVSWYQQALGQGPQFIFQYYREEENGRGNFPPRFSGLQFPNYSSELNVNALELDDSALYLCASSRGLAGDRNTGELFFGEGSRLTVL.